The sequence of this TCR beta chain was determined in a study of PD-1 blockade in classical Hodgkin lymphoma. Whole-study findings and limits: Reasons behind the repertoire differences stay unclear, perhaps disease activity or earlier therapy. Reported findings placed baseline TCR diversity lower in newly diagnosed patients (compared with healthy donors).

Time point of the sample: newly diagnosed, previously untreated cHL patient sample. From thawed PBMCs, CD4+ T cells were purified using magnetic negative selection. Newly diagnosed classical Hodgkin lymphoma PBMCs, still untreated, provided the comparison samples. About this clone itself: Its antigen is as yet unknown.

Method: immunoSEQ multiplex PCR; TCRdb's copy keeps in-frame clones and lacks some. The sample yields approximately 23,000 clones, 85% to 95% seen once. The clonotype comes from a human donor with classical Hodgkin lymphoma. The sequenced material came from CD4+ T cells from blood.

The CDR3 spells CASSLVGQFNSPLHF. CDR3 DNA sequence: TGTGCCAGCAGCTTGGTTGGTCAGTTTAATTCACCCCTCCACTTT. This chain connects TRBV5-6 to TRBJ1-6; no reliable D call. The V gene's germline CDR1 is SGHDT and CDR2 YYEEEE. The CDR3 is 15 amino acids. Deletions cut 0 bases from V and 6 bases from J, with 10 bases between.